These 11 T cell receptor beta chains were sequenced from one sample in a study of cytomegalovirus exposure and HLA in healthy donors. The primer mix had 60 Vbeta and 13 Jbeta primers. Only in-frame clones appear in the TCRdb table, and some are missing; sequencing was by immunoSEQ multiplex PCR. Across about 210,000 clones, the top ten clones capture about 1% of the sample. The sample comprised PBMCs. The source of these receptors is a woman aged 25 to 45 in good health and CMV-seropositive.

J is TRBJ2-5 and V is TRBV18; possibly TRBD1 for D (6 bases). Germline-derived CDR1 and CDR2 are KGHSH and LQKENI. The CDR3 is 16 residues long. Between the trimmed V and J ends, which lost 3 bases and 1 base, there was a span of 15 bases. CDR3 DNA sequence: TGTGCCAGCTCACCTTACCAAACAGGGCTCCAAGAGACCCAGTACTTC. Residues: CASSPYQTGLQETQYF.

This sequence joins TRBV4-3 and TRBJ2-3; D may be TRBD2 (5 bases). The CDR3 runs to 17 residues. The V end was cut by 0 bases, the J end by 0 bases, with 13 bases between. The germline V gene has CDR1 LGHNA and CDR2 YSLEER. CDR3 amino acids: CASSQEGPGTSTDTQYF. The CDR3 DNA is TGCGCCAGCAGCCAAGAAGGCCCGGGAACTAGCACAGATACGCAGTATTTT.

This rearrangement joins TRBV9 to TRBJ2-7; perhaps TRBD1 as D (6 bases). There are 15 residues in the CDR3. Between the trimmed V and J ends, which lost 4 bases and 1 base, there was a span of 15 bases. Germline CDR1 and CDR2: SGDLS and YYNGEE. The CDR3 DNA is TGTGCCAGCAGCCCAAATATCAGGGGATCCTACGAGCAGTACTTC. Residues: CASSPNIRGSYEQYF.

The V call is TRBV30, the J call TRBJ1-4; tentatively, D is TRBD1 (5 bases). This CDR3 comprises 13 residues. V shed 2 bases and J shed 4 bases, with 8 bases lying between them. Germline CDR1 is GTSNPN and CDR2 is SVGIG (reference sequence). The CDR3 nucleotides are TGTGCCTGGAGTAAGGGGTTTAATGAAAAACTGTTTTTT. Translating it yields CAWSKGFNEKLFF.

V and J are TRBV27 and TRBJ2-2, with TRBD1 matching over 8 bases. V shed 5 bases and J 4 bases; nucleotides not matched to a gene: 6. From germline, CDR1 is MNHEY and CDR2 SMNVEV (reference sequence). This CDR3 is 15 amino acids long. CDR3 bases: TGTGCCAGCAGTAAGACAGGGGCCTTCACCGGGGAGCTGTTTTTT. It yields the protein CASSKTGAFTGELFF.

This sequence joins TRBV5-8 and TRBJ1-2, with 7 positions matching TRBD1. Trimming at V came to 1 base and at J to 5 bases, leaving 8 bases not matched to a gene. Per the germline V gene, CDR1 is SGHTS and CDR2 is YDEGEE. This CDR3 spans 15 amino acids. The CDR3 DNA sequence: TGTGCCAGCAGCTTGTCAGGGGGGCTGTGGTATGGCTACACCTTC. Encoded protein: CASSLSGGLWYGYTF.

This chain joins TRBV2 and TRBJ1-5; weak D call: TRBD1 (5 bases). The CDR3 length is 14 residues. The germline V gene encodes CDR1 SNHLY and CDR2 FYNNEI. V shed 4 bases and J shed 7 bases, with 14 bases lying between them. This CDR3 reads CASSVGQGGQPQHF. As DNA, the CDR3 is TGTGCCAGCAGTGTAGGCCAGGGTGGCCAGCCCCAGCATTTT.

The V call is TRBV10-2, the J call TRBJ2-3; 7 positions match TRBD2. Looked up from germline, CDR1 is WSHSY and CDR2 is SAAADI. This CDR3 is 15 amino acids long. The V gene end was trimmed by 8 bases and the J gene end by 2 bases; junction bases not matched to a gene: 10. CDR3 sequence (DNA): TGCGCCAGCGGACTGGGGGGAGGGGACACAGATACGCAGTATTTT. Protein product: CASGLGGGDTDTQYF.

CDR3 in amino acids: CASSRDFLVAKNIQYF. The CDR3 nucleotides are TGCGCCAGCAGCCGAGACTTCTTAGTAGCCAAAAACATTCAGTACTTC. The V call is TRBV4-3, the J call TRBJ2-4; D is ambiguous. The V end lost 4 bases, the J end lost 0 bases, and 13 bases lay between the germline ends. The CDR3 loop spans 16 amino acids. The germline V gene encodes CDR1 LGHNA and CDR2 YSLEER.

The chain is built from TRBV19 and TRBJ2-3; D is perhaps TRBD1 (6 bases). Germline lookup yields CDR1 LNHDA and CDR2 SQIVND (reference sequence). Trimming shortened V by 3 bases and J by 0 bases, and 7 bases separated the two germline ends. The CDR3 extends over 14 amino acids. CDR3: CASSMQGSTDTQYF. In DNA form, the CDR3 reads TGTGCCAGTAGTATGCAGGGGAGCACAGATACGCAGTATTTT.

The CDR3 sequence: CASSLGDTEAFF. CDR3 coding DNA: TGTGCCAGCAGCTTGGGAGACACTGAAGCTTTCTTT. The rearrangement uses TRBV5-4 and TRBJ1-1; D gene uncertain. The V and J ends lost 0 bases and 3 bases respectively, with 3 bases between them. Germline assignment: CDR1 SGHNT and CDR2 YYREEE (reference sequence). The length of the CDR3 is 12 residues.